The rows below give T cell receptor beta chains drawn from one sample of a study of blood T cell repertoires in COVID-19. TCRdb's copy holds only in-frame clones and misses some; the assay was immunoSEQ multiplex PCR. The data hold roughly 130,000 clones, with approximately 80% observed a single time. The sequencing input was peripheral blood. The receptor set was obtained from a woman aged 55-75 years with acute or convalescent COVID-19. Both conserved end residues are part of each CDR3. The order of the fields is J gene, clone size, V gene, D gene, CDR3 DNA, CDR3 protein. A D gene is named only where the DNA matches it firmly. Part of the rows lack a size; the others show once, few, many or a class for expanded clones.

TRBJ1-2,once,TRBV5-6,TRBD1,TGTGCCAGCAGCTTGCCCTACACAGGGGATGGCTACACCTTC,CASSLPYTGDGYTF
TRBJ1-2,.,TRBV19,.,TGTGCCAGTAGTATAGTTAGCGGCTCCAACTATGGCTACACCTTC,CASSIVSGSNYGYTF
TRBJ2-2,.,TRBV7-2,TRBD1,TGTGCCAGCAGCTTAACTGGGACAGCGAACACCGGGGAGCTGTTTTTT,CASSLTGTANTGELFF
TRBJ2-1,.,TRBV7-6,.,TGTGCCAGCAGCACTCAACTCCAGGGGGGCAATGAGCAGTTCTTC,CASSTQLQGGNEQFF
TRBJ1-1,.,TRBV3-1/TRBV3-2,.,TGTGCCAGCAGCCAAGCCTTAAATACTGAAGCTTTCTTT,CASSQALNTEAFF
TRBJ2-1,many,TRBV19,.,TGTGCCAGTAGTATAGCCCTTTACAATGAGCAGTTCTTC,CASSIALYNEQFF
TRBJ1-5,.,TRBV6-1,.,TGTGCCAGCAGTGAAATGCGGGACTCAATCTCGGCGCAGCATTTT,CASSEMRDSISAQHF
TRBJ1-2,.,TRBV11-2,.,TGTGCCAGCAGCTTAGTCGAGGATGGCTACACCTTC,CASSLVEDGYTF
TRBJ1-6,.,TRBV6-5,.,TGTGCCAGCAGTTCGCCAGGCGAGTATAATTCACCCCTCCACTTT,CASSSPGEYNSPLHF
TRBJ1-5,.,TRBV28,.,TGTGCCAGCCCTAGGGTCAGGGATCAGCCCCAGCATTTT,CASPRVRDQPQHF
TRBJ2-2,.,TRBV6-5,TRBD1,TGTGCCAGCAGTCTCACAGGGGAAGCCGGGGAGCTGTTTTTT,CASSLTGEAGELFF
TRBJ1-1,.,TRBV6-5,TRBD1,TGTGCCAGCAGTTCCACAGGGGCTCGTGAAGCTTTCTTT,CASSSTGAREAFF
TRBJ1-2,few,TRBV6-5,.,TGTGCCAGTGAACCGGGACAATTAGGAGACTATGGCTACACCTTC,CASEPGQLGDYGYTF
TRBJ2-5,once,TRBV30,TRBD2,TGTGCCTGGAGTTCGACTAGCGGGACCCAAGAGACCCAGTACTTC,CAWSSTSGTQETQYF
TRBJ1-2,.,TRBV30,.,TGTGCCTGGAGTGGGGTAGGGGGTAACGGCTACACCTTC,CAWSGVGGNGYTF